This is a list of T cell receptor beta chains from one sample in a study of blood T cell repertoires in COVID-19. Produced via immunoSEQ multiplex PCR; TCRdb's table is partial and in-frame only. The top ten clones hold roughly 2.3% of a sample with around 300,000 clones, approximately 90% of them seen once. Sequencing was carried out using peripheral blood. These receptors were obtained from a woman under 40 with COVID-19, enrolled during active disease. CDR3s include the opening cysteine and the closing phenylalanine or tryptophan. D genes are given only for firm matches. Some rows have no size entry. The others give once, few or many, or a class for an expanded clone.

v_call,d_call,j_call,clone_size,cdr3_nt,cdr3_aa
TRBV24-1,-,TRBJ2-1,-,TGTGCCACCAGTGACCCACCAACTGAAGCTCCCTACAATGAGCAGTTCTTC,CATSDPPTEAPYNEQFF
TRBV28,TRBD1,TRBJ1-1,-,TGTGCCAGCAGTTACCCCCAGGGGGACATTGAAGCTTTCTTT,CASSYPQGDIEAFF
TRBV30,TRBD1,TRBJ1-2,-,TGTGCCTGGACGCAAACAGGGGACGGGGGCTACACCTTC,CAWTQTGDGGYTF
TRBV9,TRBD2,TRBJ2-5,-,TGTGCCAGCAGCGTAGGGCGACTAGCGGGACAAGAGACCCAGTACTTC,CASSVGRLAGQETQYF
TRBV3-1/TRBV3-2,TRBD1,TRBJ2-1,-,TGTGCCAGCAGCCAAGTCTTTGGGGACAGGGACTACAATGAGCAGTTCTTC,CASSQVFGDRDYNEQFF
TRBV29-1,-,TRBJ1-1,-,TGCAGCGTTGATTCAGACACTGAAGCTTTCTTT,CSVDSDTEAFF
TRBV24-1,TRBD1,TRBJ1-2,-,TGTGCCACCAGTGACCGGGGGACAGGTGGCTATGGCTACACCTTC,CATSDRGTGGYGYTF
TRBV3-1/TRBV3-2,-,TRBJ1-2,-,TGTGCCAGCAGCCAAGATTTAGGGCGGGGCGGCTACACCTTC,CASSQDLGRGGYTF
TRBV6-2/TRBV6-3,-,TRBJ2-7,few,TGTGCCAGCAGTTACTCTAGCTCCTACGAGCAGTACTTC,CASSYSSSYEQYF
TRBV19,TRBD2,TRBJ2-3,-,TGTGCCAGTAGTATAGATGCGGGAGGGGTCGATACGCAGTATTTT,CASSIDAGGVDTQYF
TRBV11-2,-,TRBJ2-7,-,TGTGCCAGCAGCTTAGGCGGGACGGAACTTGGTGAGCAGTACTTC,CASSLGGTELGEQYF
TRBV6-5,-,TRBJ1-1,once,TGTGCCAGCAGTTACGCCTCCAGAGCTTTCTTT,CASSYASRAFF
TRBV27,TRBD1,TRBJ2-6,-,TGTGCCAGCAGTACTCCCCGGGACAGTTATTCTTCTGGGGCCAACGTCCTGACTTTC,CASSTPRDSYSSGANVLTF
TRBV5-4,TRBD2,TRBJ2-1,-,TGTGCCAGCAGCTTGTCCCCGGGGGGGGAGCAGTTCTTC,CASSLSPGGEQFF
TRBV3-1/TRBV3-2,-,TRBJ1-4,-,TGTGCCAGCAGCCGACAGCCGACTAATGAAAAACTGTTTTTT,CASSRQPTNEKLFF
TRBV7-9,TRBD1,TRBJ1-1,-,TGTGCCAGCAGCCCCACCGGGACAGCGAACACTGAAGCTTTCTTT,CASSPTGTANTEAFF
TRBV5-1,-,TRBJ2-7,-,TGCGCCAGCAGGGCGAGCGGCGAGCAGTACTTC,CASRASGEQYF
TRBV5-5,TRBD1,TRBJ2-7,-,TGTGCCAGCAGCTTTCAGGACAGGGGGGTCTCCTACGAGCAGTACTTC,CASSFQDRGVSYEQYF
TRBV7-7,-,TRBJ2-3,-,TGTGCCAGCAGCTTAAGCGGGCTAGGAGGTACGCAGTATTTT,CASSLSGLGGTQYF
TRBV4-1,TRBD2,TRBJ2-5,-,TGCGCCAGCAGCCAAGTAACCGGAGCGGGAGCGGAGACCCAGTACTTC,CASSQVTGAGAETQYF
TRBV19,-,TRBJ2-1,-,TGTGCCAGTAGTGGTTCGGGGAGATACTCAGGTGAGCAGTTCTTC,CASSGSGRYSGEQFF
TRBV18,-,TRBJ1-4,-,TGTGCCAGCTCCCTCGGACAGAGTAATGAAAAACTGTTTTTT,CASSLGQSNEKLFF
TRBV2,-,TRBJ1-5,-,TGTGCCAGCACTAGATCCATACGGCAGCCCCAGCATTTT,CASTRSIRQPQHF
TRBV9,TRBD1,TRBJ2-3,-,TGTGCCAGCACCCGACAGGGTTTGACAGATACGCAGTATTTT,CASTRQGLTDTQYF
TRBV28,TRBD1,TRBJ1-2,-,TGTGCCAGCAGTTTATACGGGACAGGGACCGCTGGCTATGGCTACACCTTC,CASSLYGTGTAGYGYTF
TRBV18,-,TRBJ1-1,-,TGTGCCAGCTCACCACCGGTCAGGGAGAACACTGAAGCTTTCTTT,CASSPPVRENTEAFF
TRBV19,TRBD1,TRBJ1-2,-,TGTGCCAGTACGACAGGGGCAAGGTCAAGCTATGGCTACACCTTC,CASTTGARSSYGYTF